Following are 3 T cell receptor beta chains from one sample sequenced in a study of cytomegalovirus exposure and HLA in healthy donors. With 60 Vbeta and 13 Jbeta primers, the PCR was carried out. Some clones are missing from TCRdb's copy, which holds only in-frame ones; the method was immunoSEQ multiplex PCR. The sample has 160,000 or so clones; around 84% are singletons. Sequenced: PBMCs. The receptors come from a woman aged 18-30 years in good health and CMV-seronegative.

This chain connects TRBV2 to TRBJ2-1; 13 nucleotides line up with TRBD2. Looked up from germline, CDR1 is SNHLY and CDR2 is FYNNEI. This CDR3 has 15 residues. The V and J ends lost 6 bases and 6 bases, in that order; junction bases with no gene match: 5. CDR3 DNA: TGTGCCAGCAGAAAACTAGCGGGAGGGCCCAATGAGCAGTTCTTC. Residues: CASRKLAGGPNEQFF. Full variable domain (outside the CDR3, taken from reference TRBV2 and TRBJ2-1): EPEVTQTPSHQVTQMGQEVILRCVPISNHLYFYWYRQILGQKVEFLVSFYNNEISEKSEIFDDQFSVERPDGSNFTLKIRSTKLEDSAMYFCASRKLAGGPNEQFFGPGTRLTVL.

The CDR3 nucleotides read TGTGCCAGCAGCTTAGCCCTCCTAGCGGTCCAAGAGACCCAGTACTTC. Translation: CASSLALLAVQETQYF. The rearrangement joins TRBV7-2 to TRBJ2-5; 7 bases align to TRBD2. The germline V gene has CDR1 SGHTA and CDR2 FQGNSA. The CDR3 covers 16 residues. V lost 0 bases, J lost 1 base, and 5 bases stayed unmatched.

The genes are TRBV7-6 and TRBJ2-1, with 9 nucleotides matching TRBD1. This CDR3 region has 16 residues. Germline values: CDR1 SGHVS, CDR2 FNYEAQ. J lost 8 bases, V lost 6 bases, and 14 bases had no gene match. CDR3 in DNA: TGTGCCAGCAGTGGGGACAGGGCTAGTACAAGGGATGAGCAGTTCTTC. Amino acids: CASSGDRASTRDEQFF.